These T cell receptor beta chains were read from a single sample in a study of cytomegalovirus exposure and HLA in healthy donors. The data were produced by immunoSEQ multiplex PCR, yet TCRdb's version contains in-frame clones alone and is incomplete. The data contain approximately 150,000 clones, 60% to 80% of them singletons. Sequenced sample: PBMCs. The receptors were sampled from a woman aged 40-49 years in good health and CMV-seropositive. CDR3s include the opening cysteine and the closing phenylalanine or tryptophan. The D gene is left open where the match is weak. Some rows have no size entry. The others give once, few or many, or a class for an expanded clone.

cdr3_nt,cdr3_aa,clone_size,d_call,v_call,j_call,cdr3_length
TGTGCCAGCAGTTTTGGGGGGGGATACGTTAACTATGGCTACACCTTC,CASSFGGGYVNYGYTF,-,-,TRBV28,TRBJ1-2,16
TGTGCCAGCAGCGCCGACAGCCTATATGGCTACACCTTC,CASSADSLYGYTF,-,-,TRBV5-4,TRBJ1-2,13
TGTGCCAGCAGGCAACTAGCGGGAGGGCCATTCTTC,CASRQLAGGPFF,-,TRBD2,TRBV11-2,TRBJ2-1,12
TGTGCTGGGGGGACCTCTGGGGCCAACGTCCTGACTTTC,CAGGTSGANVLTF,-,-,TRBV2,TRBJ2-6,13
TGTGCCAGCAGCCCGACAGGGCGGGATGCTAGCTCCTATAATTCACCCCTCCACTTT,CASSPTGRDASSYNSPLHF,-,TRBD1,TRBV7-2,TRBJ1-6,19
TGCGCCAGCAAAACCGGGACAAAGGGAGGAAACACCATATATTTT,CASKTGTKGGNTIYF,-,-,TRBV5-1,TRBJ1-3,15
TGCGCCAGCAGCAACCCTAGCGGGGATTCGTACGAGCAGTACTTC,CASSNPSGDSYEQYF,-,TRBD2,TRBV5-1,TRBJ2-7,15
TGTGCCAGCAGCTCATGGACAGGGGGTCTGGAGCTGTTTTTT,CASSSWTGGLELFF,few,TRBD1,TRBV7-2,TRBJ2-2,14
TGTGCCAGCAGCTTAGCCTGGGGGGTACAAGAGACCCAGTACTTC,CASSLAWGVQETQYF,-,-,TRBV7-7,TRBJ2-5,15
TGTGCCAGCAGCTTGAATTCCCAGGGGGGTTCACCCCTCCACTTT,CASSLNSQGGSPLHF,-,TRBD1,TRBV5-6,TRBJ1-6,15
TGTGCCAGCAGTTATACAGCCACCTACGAGCAATACTTC,CASSYTATYEQYF,-,-,TRBV6-6,TRBJ2-7,13
TGTGCCAGCAGGAGAAATATGAACACTGAAGCTTTCTTT,CASRRNMNTEAFF,-,-,TRBV5-6,TRBJ1-1,13
TGTGCCAGCACCCGACAGGGAGCCTACAATGAGCAGTTCTTC,CASTRQGAYNEQFF,-,TRBD1,TRBV6-5,TRBJ2-1,14
TGTGCCAGCAGCTCCCGGGACAGGGGTAACACTGAAGCTTTCTTT,CASSSRDRGNTEAFF,-,TRBD1,TRBV11-2,TRBJ1-1,15
TGTGCCAGCAGCTTCCGACTAAGCGGGGGCCTCCGATTAGAGACCCAGTACTTC,CASSFRLSGGLRLETQYF,-,TRBD2,TRBV7-2,TRBJ2-5,18
TGCGCCAGCAGCCAAGATTTAGGGACAAGGGTCAACGAGCAGTACTTC,CASSQDLGTRVNEQYF,-,-,TRBV4-3,TRBJ2-7,16
TGTGCCAGCAGTCGGACTAGCGGGACGGGTCTGGAGCAGTACTTC,CASSRTSGTGLEQYF,-,TRBD2,TRBV7-9,TRBJ2-7,15
TGTGCCAGCAGCTTAGACTTGGTAAACAGGGGTTACGAGCAGTACTTC,CASSLDLVNRGYEQYF,-,TRBD1,TRBV7-2,TRBJ2-7,16
TGTGCCAGCAGTTACTCTCCTCCCCGGGGCAATCAGCCCCAGCATTTT,CASSYSPPRGNQPQHF,-,-,TRBV6-5,TRBJ1-5,16
TGTGCCAGTAGTATAGCCCTATCATTCAATCAGCCCCAGCATTTT,CASSIALSFNQPQHF,-,-,TRBV19,TRBJ1-5,15
TGCGCCAGCAGCCAACAGGTGGGACAGGGCTACGAGCAGTACTTC,CASSQQVGQGYEQYF,-,TRBD1,TRBV4-3,TRBJ2-7,15
TGCGCCAGCAGCTTATCGTTCGAGCAGTTCTTC,CASSLSFEQFF,few,-,TRBV5-1,TRBJ2-1,11
TGTTCCAGCAGCTCCCCAGGGCGGGGGGCCGGCACCGGGGAGCTGTTTTTT,CSSSSPGRGAGTGELFF,-,TRBD2,TRBV7-9,TRBJ2-2,17
TGCAGCGTTGGGACAGGCTATAGCAATCAGCCCCAGCATTTT,CSVGTGYSNQPQHF,few,TRBD1,TRBV29-1,TRBJ1-5,14
TGTGCCACCCTAGGAGGGTACTCTGGAAACACCATATATTTT,CATLGGYSGNTIYF,-,-,TRBV21-1,TRBJ1-3,14
TGCGCCAGCAGCGGAAGGGGACAGGGTAATGAGCAGTTCTTC,CASSGRGQGNEQFF,-,TRBD1,TRBV5-1,TRBJ2-1,14
TGTGCCAGCAGCTTGGGGCCGACAGGCGGACTCCGTAATTCACCCCTCCACTTT,CASSLGPTGGLRNSPLHF,-,-,TRBV5-6,TRBJ1-6,18
TGTGCCAGCATGGGACAGGCTCCATCACCCCTCCACTTT,CASMGQAPSPLHF,-,TRBD1,TRBV27,TRBJ1-6,13
TGTGCCAGCAGCTTGGGACAGGTCGAGGGAGAGACCCAGTACTTC,CASSLGQVEGETQYF,-,TRBD1,TRBV11-2,TRBJ2-5,15
TGTGCCATCAGTGAGGTTGAGCGGGGCCCTGGGGAGCAGTACTTC,CAISEVERGPGEQYF,-,TRBD2,TRBV10-3,TRBJ2-7,15
TGCAGCGTTGACAGGGGCTGGGGCACTGAAGCTTTCTTT,CSVDRGWGTEAFF,-,-,TRBV29-1,TRBJ1-1,13
TGTGCCAGCAGTTTTGGAGGAGCCTCTGGAAACACCATATATTTT,CASSFGGASGNTIYF,-,-,TRBV27,TRBJ1-3,15
TGTGCCAGCAGCTTAGCGGGGGCAAATTCACCCCTCCACTTT,CASSLAGANSPLHF,once,-,TRBV7-9,TRBJ1-6,14
TGTGCCAGCAGCATACAGGGGGCGCTTTTAGATACGCAGTATTTT,CASSIQGALLDTQYF,-,TRBD1,TRBV7-8,TRBJ2-3,15
TGTGCCAGCAGCTTCCAGGGGGAAGGCTACACCTTC,CASSFQGEGYTF,once,TRBD1,TRBV7-2,TRBJ1-2,12
TGTGCCAGCAGTGGAGGTTGGTACGAGCAGTACTTC,CASSGGWYEQYF,-,-,TRBV2,TRBJ2-7,12
TGTGCCTGGAGTCAGGGGTACGAGCAGTACTTC,CAWSQGYEQYF,-,-,TRBV30,TRBJ2-7,11
TGTGCCAGCAGCGCCAGACAGGGGAGCTACGAGCAGTACTTC,CASSARQGSYEQYF,once,TRBD1,TRBV11-2,TRBJ2-7,14
TGTGCCAGCAGTCGTGGCGGAAGCTATGGCTACACCTTC,CASSRGGSYGYTF,-,-,TRBV28,TRBJ1-2,13
TGCAGCGTTGAATCATCGACAGGGTTCGGGGAGCAGTACTTC,CSVESSTGFGEQYF,-,TRBD1,TRBV29-1,TRBJ2-7,14
TGTGCCAGCAGTCTGGGCAGGCCGTATTATGGCTACACCTTC,CASSLGRPYYGYTF,once,-,TRBV6-5,TRBJ1-2,14
TGTGCCAGCTCACCACCAGACGGGACTGGAGGAAACACCATATATTTT,CASSPPDGTGGNTIYF,-,-,TRBV18,TRBJ1-3,16
TGTGCCAGCAGCTTAGCGGGGGGTAATCCCGGGGAGCTGTTTTTT,CASSLAGGNPGELFF,-,-,TRBV7-2,TRBJ2-2,15
TGTGCCAGCAGTTCCCATCGGACAGACGCTGGCTACACCTTC,CASSSHRTDAGYTF,-,-,TRBV27,TRBJ1-2,14
TGTGCCTGGAGTCGGGGACAGGGAATGTTTTCTGGGGCCAACGTCCTGACTTTC,CAWSRGQGMFSGANVLTF,-,TRBD1,TRBV30,TRBJ2-6,18
TGTGCCAGCTCACCAAGGACTAGTGCGGAGACCCAGTACTTC,CASSPRTSAETQYF,-,TRBD2,TRBV18,TRBJ2-5,14
TGCGCCAGCAGCCAAGCAACTAGCGGGGCTTACAATGAGCAGTTCTTC,CASSQATSGAYNEQFF,few,TRBD2,TRBV4-1,TRBJ2-1,16
TGTGCCAGCAGCTTGGGGACATACGGTAATTCACCCCTCCACTTT,CASSLGTYGNSPLHF,-,-,TRBV5-6,TRBJ1-6,15
TGTGCCAGCAGCTTAGCGGAGAGCATTCAGTACTTC,CASSLAESIQYF,-,-,TRBV7-2,TRBJ2-4,12
TGTGCCAGCAGTGAAGCCCGCCAGCAGGGGATCCACGAGCAGTACTTC,CASSEARQQGIHEQYF,-,-,TRBV6-1,TRBJ2-7,16
TGTGCCAGCAGTGTATACTCAACAGGGGCTACTGAAGCTTTCTTT,CASSVYSTGATEAFF,few,TRBD1,TRBV6-1,TRBJ1-1,15
TGCGCCAGCAGCTTACCGGGACAGGGATATGGCTACACCTTC,CASSLPGQGYGYTF,-,TRBD1,TRBV5-1,TRBJ1-2,14
TGTGCCAGCAGCCAAGGTGGCGGGAGGGCCACAGATACGCAGTATTTT,CASSQGGGRATDTQYF,-,TRBD2,TRBV14,TRBJ2-3,16
TGTGCCAGCAGCTATACAGGGGGCCGGGCTGAAAAACTGTTTTTT,CASSYTGGRAEKLFF,-,TRBD1,TRBV5-4,TRBJ1-4,15
TGCGCCAGCAGCCAAGATCTCAGTGATCCCTACGAGCAGTACTTC,CASSQDLSDPYEQYF,once,-,TRBV4-1,TRBJ2-7,15